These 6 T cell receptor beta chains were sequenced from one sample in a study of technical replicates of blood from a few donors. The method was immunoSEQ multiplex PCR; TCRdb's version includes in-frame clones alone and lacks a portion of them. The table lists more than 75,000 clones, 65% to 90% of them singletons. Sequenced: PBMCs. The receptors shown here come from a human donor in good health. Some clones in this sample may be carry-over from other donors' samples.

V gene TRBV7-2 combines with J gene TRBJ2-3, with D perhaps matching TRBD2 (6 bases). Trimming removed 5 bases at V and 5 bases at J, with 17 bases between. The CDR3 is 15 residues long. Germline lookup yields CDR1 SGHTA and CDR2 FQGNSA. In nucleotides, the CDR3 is TGTGCCAGCAGCCCACGGGCGGGACGGGGAGATACGCAGTATTTT. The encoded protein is CASSPRAGRGDTQYF.

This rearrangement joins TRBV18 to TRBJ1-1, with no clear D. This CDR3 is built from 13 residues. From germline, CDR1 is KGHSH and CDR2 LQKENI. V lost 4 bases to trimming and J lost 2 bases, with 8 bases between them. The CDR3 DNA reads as TGTGCCAGCTCACTGGGAGAAAACACTGAAGCTTTCTTT. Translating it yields CASSLGENTEAFF.

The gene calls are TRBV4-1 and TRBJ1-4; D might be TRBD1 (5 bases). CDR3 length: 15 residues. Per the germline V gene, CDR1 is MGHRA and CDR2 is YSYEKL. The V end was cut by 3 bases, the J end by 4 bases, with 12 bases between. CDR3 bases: TGCGCCAGCAGCCACCAGACAGAGTTTAATGAAAAACTGTTTTTT. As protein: CASSHQTEFNEKLFF.

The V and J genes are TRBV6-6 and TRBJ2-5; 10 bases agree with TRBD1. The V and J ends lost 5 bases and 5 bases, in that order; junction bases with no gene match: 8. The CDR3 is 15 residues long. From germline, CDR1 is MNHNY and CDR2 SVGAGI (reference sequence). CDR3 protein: CASSPQTGGAETQYF. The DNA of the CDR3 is TGTGCCAGCAGTCCCCAGACAGGGGGCGCGGAGACCCAGTACTTC.

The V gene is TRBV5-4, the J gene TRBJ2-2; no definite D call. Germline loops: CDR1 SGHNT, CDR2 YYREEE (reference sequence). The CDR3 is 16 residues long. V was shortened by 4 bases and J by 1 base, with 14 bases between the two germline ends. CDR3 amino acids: CASSPPRTGNTGELFF. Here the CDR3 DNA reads TGTGCCAGCAGCCCCCCTAGAACCGGGAACACCGGGGAGCTGTTTTTT.

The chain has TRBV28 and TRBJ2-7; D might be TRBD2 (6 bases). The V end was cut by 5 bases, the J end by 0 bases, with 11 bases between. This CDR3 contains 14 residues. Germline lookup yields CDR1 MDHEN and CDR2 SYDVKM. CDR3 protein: CASSGDSYSYEQYF. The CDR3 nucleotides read TGTGCCAGCAGTGGGGACTCCTACTCCTACGAGCAGTACTTC.